This entry features one TCR beta chain sequence. Its target antigen remains unknown. One base away there is no much larger clone; base qualities are not given. The sample originates from a study of cytomegalovirus exposure and HLA in healthy donors (dated by TCRdb to the late 2010s). Study-level background: The roughly 670 repertoires of the first cohort and the 110 or so validation repertoires were produced on the same platform, according to a later analysis. Besides the first cohort of 500 to 700 subjects, a separate validation cohort made up of around 120 different subjects was used. High-throughput TCR immunosequencing, statistical association of individual TCRs with disease status, and machine learning were combined to predict cytomegalovirus infection status. The study aimed to test whether signatures of past pathogen exposure could be identified by cataloging public T cell receptors. Summary of the overall study and its limitations: Three of the identified cytomegalovirus-associated TCR beta chains were confirmed in vitro to be specific for cytomegalovirus antigens. The classifier was reported to diagnose cytomegalovirus status with high specificity and sensitivity in both the original and validation cohorts. A later analysis had no HLA typing for the validation cohort, so co-occurrence there was scored across all 120 repertoires. It was suggested by the authors that the approach could potentially be generalized to other disease states and immunological phenotypes. Most TCR sequences were seen in very few donors, while some public TCRs were found in many individuals. Subsequent analysis determined that TCRs grouped into clusters in the first cohort also showed a tendency toward co-occurrence across the approximately 110 validation repertoires, and 94% of cluster scores exceeded 0. In the study, 150 to 200 TCR beta chains were listed as associated with cytomegalovirus.

Trimming removed 3 bases from V and 9 bases from J, leaving 12 bases between the germline ends. Taken from the germline V gene, the CDR1 and CDR2 loops are MDHEN and SYDVKM. Counted from cysteine to phenylalanine, this CDR3 has 13 amino acids. Only the CDR3 DNA stays, 39 bases, in frame from base 1. The donors were included in the validation cohort of roughly 130 subjects, a group kept apart from the roughly 700-subject first cohort. Receptor amplification or capture employed the immunoSEQ multiplex PCR assay. As for how the authors treated the data: A statistical classification framework was built for diagnosing cytomegalovirus status from the catalog of TCR beta chain sequences. TCRdb limited this immuneACCESS table to in-frame rearrangements with V and J called. A share of clones is missing; checked studies link under half to unresolved V genes, and the rest is unexplained. V and J calls and clone size are given by that table; D and trimming were obtained from the DNA. The sample has some 140,000 clones on record, around nine tenths of them singletons. Of the sample, about 20% is held by the ten largest clones.

The TCR comes from a man younger than 30 in good health and CMV-seropositive. The specimen sequenced was PBMCs. The chain is made from TRBV28 and TRBJ1-5; a tentative D call is TRBD1 (5 bases match). In nucleotides, the sequence is TGTGCCAGCAGTTTTCCGGGGGTGGGGCCCCAGCATTTT. This sequence encodes CASSFPGVGPQHF.